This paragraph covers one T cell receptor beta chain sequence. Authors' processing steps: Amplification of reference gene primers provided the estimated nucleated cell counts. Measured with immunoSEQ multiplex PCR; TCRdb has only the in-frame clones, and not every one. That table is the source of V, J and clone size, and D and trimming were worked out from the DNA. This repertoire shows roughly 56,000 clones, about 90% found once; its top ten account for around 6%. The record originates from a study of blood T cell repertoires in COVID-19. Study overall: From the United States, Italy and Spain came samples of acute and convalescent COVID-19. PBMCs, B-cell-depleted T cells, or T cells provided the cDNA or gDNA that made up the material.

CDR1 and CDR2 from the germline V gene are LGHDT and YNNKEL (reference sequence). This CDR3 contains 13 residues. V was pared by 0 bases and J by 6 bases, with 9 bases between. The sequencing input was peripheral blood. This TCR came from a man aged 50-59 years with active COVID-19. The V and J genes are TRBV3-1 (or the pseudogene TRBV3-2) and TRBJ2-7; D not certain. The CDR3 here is CASSQDLRSEQYF. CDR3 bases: TGTGCCAGCAGCCAAGATCTTCGGTCCGAGCAGTACTTC.